Listed below are T cell receptor beta chains from one sample, sequenced in a study of OX40 agonist ivuxolimab in advanced cancers. This table comes from immunoSEQ multiplex PCR, and its TCRdb copy is limited to in-frame clones, with some not included. The table has 100,000 to 120,000 clones, roughly nine tenths seen once. The material was CD4+ or CD8+ T cells sorted from blood, obtained in a trial of the OX40 agonist ivuxolimab. All receptors come from an adult with an advanced solid tumor such as melanoma, head and neck, liver or kidney cancer. CDR3s include the opening cysteine and the closing phenylalanine or tryptophan. The D gene is left open where the match is weak. The size entry is marked missing in some rows and otherwise reads once, few, many or a size class.

j_gene: TRBJ2-3
v_gene: TRBV6-1
abundance: -
d_gene: -
CDR3aa: CASSERTPGRDTQYF
CDR3nt: TGTGCCAGCAGTGAAAGGACACCTGGTCGAGATACGCAGTATTTT

j_gene: TRBJ1-2
v_gene: TRBV28
abundance: -
d_gene: -
CDR3aa: CASSLWQGKYGYTF
CDR3nt: TGTGCCAGCAGTTTATGGCAGGGAAAGTATGGCTACACCTTC

j_gene: TRBJ2-2
v_gene: TRBV6-5
abundance: -
d_gene: -
CDR3aa: CASSYFEGSVPGELFF
CDR3nt: TGTGCCAGCAGTTACTTTGAGGGTAGCGTCCCCGGGGAGCTGTTTTTT

j_gene: TRBJ2-7
v_gene: TRBV6-5
abundance: -
d_gene: TRBD2
CDR3aa: CASRSGGGRYEQYF
CDR3nt: TGTGCCAGCAGGTCGGGCGGGGGGAGGTACGAGCAGTACTTC

j_gene: TRBJ2-7
v_gene: TRBV10-3
abundance: -
d_gene: -
CDR3aa: CAISLKGGEQYF
CDR3nt: TGTGCCATCAGCCTTAAAGGAGGCGAGCAGTACTTC

j_gene: TRBJ2-7
v_gene: TRBV6-5
abundance: -
d_gene: TRBD1
CDR3aa: CASSYKGAPYEQYF
CDR3nt: TGTGCCAGCAGTTACAAGGGGGCCCCCTACGAGCAGTACTTC

j_gene: TRBJ2-5
v_gene: TRBV27
abundance: -
d_gene: TRBD2
CDR3aa: CASSQSGGAAQYF
CDR3nt: TGTGCCAGCAGCCAGAGCGGGGGGGCGGCCCAGTACTTC

j_gene: TRBJ2-7
v_gene: TRBV19
abundance: -
d_gene: -
CDR3aa: CASSIAGTVSYEQYF
CDR3nt: TGTGCCAGTAGTATAGCCGGGACTGTATCCTACGAGCAGTACTTC

j_gene: TRBJ1-2
v_gene: TRBV19
abundance: -
d_gene: -
CDR3aa: CASSTQGLSNYGYTF
CDR3nt: TGTGCCAGTAGTACTCAGGGCCTTTCTAACTATGGCTACACCTTC

j_gene: TRBJ2-7
v_gene: TRBV6-6
abundance: -
d_gene: TRBD1
CDR3aa: CASSYGQGPYEQYF
CDR3nt: TGTGCCAGCAGTTACGGACAGGGTCCCTACGAGCAGTACTTC

j_gene: TRBJ1-4
v_gene: TRBV6-6
abundance: once
d_gene: -
CDR3aa: CASSLTGTTNEKLFF
CDR3nt: TGTGCCAGCAGTTTGACAGGCACAACTAATGAAAAACTGTTTTTT

j_gene: TRBJ1-2
v_gene: TRBV4-2
abundance: -
d_gene: -
CDR3aa: CASSQEGGDYGYTF
CDR3nt: TGTGCCAGCAGCCAGGAGGGGGGCGACTATGGCTACACCTTC

j_gene: TRBJ1-5
v_gene: TRBV2
abundance: few
d_gene: -
CDR3aa: CASSDNQPQHF
CDR3nt: TGTGCCAGCAGTGACAATCAGCCCCAGCATTTT

j_gene: TRBJ2-3
v_gene: TRBV6-5
abundance: -
d_gene: TRBD2
CDR3aa: CASTSLAGGPDTQYF
CDR3nt: TGTGCCAGCACCTCACTAGCGGGGGGACCTGATACGCAGTATTTT

j_gene: TRBJ1-5
v_gene: TRBV30
abundance: -
d_gene: -
CDR3aa: CAWTRSGFGNQPQHF
CDR3nt: TGTGCCTGGACTCGTTCGGGGTTCGGCAATCAGCCCCAGCATTTT

j_gene: TRBJ2-3
v_gene: TRBV4-1
abundance: -
d_gene: TRBD1
CDR3aa: CASSLGQGGYTDTQYF
CDR3nt: TGCGCCAGCAGCTTGGGACAGGGAGGCTACACAGATACGCAGTATTTT

j_gene: TRBJ2-7
v_gene: TRBV7-8
abundance: -
d_gene: TRBD2
CDR3aa: CASSPRGLAVSYEQYF
CDR3nt: TGTGCCAGCAGCCCCCGGGGACTAGCGGTTTCCTACGAGCAGTACTTC

j_gene: TRBJ2-1
v_gene: TRBV30
abundance: -
d_gene: -
CDR3aa: CAWSVEGNEQFF
CDR3nt: TGTGCCTGGAGTGTAGAGGGAAATGAGCAGTTCTTC

j_gene: TRBJ2-5
v_gene: TRBV5-6
abundance: -
d_gene: -
CDR3aa: CASSSRTVEETQYF
CDR3nt: TGTGCCAGCAGCTCTCGGACGGTGGAAGAGACCCAGTACTTC

j_gene: TRBJ2-2
v_gene: TRBV7-9
abundance: -
d_gene: -
CDR3aa: CASSYRNTGELFF
CDR3nt: TGTGCCAGCAGCTACAGGAACACCGGGGAGCTGTTTTTT

j_gene: TRBJ2-1
v_gene: TRBV4-2
abundance: -
d_gene: -
CDR3aa: CASSQGSTGDSYNEQFF
CDR3nt: TGTGCCAGCAGCCAAGGTTCTACGGGAGATTCCTACAATGAGCAGTTCTTC

j_gene: TRBJ2-2
v_gene: TRBV29-1
abundance: -
d_gene: TRBD1
CDR3aa: CSVVGQGRGPNTGELFF
CDR3nt: TGCAGCGTTGTGGGCCAGGGAAGGGGGCCGAACACCGGGGAGCTGTTTTTT

j_gene: TRBJ1-1
v_gene: TRBV5-1
abundance: few
d_gene: TRBD1
CDR3aa: CASSLGGWTGNKNTEAFF
CDR3nt: TGCGCCAGCAGCTTGGGGGGATGGACAGGGAATAAGAACACTGAAGCTTTCTTT

j_gene: TRBJ1-1
v_gene: TRBV5-1
abundance: few
d_gene: -
CDR3aa: CASSLQANTEAFF
CDR3nt: TGCGCCAGCAGCTTACAGGCGAACACTGAAGCTTTCTTT

j_gene: TRBJ1-1
v_gene: TRBV27
abundance: -
d_gene: -
CDR3aa: CASSWGGLNTEAFF
CDR3nt: TGTGCCAGCAGTTGGGGAGGGTTGAACACTGAAGCTTTCTTT

j_gene: TRBJ1-5
v_gene: TRBV2
abundance: -
d_gene: -
CDR3aa: CAGRPERNQPQHF
CDR3nt: TGTGCCGGAAGACCCGAGCGCAATCAGCCCCAGCATTTT

j_gene: TRBJ2-2
v_gene: TRBV14
abundance: -
d_gene: -
CDR3aa: CASSQVTGELFF
CDR3nt: TGTGCCAGCAGCCAAGTTACCGGGGAGCTGTTTTTT

j_gene: TRBJ2-6
v_gene: TRBV15
abundance: -
d_gene: TRBD2
CDR3aa: CATSRLGLAASGANVLTF
CDR3nt: TGTGCCACCAGCAGGTTGGGACTAGCGGCCTCTGGGGCCAACGTCCTGACTTTC

j_gene: TRBJ1-2
v_gene: TRBV30
abundance: -
d_gene: -
CDR3aa: CAWSKSLGDGYTF
CDR3nt: TGTGCCTGGAGTAAGAGTTTAGGGGATGGCTACACCTTC

j_gene: TRBJ2-2
v_gene: TRBV9
abundance: -
d_gene: -
CDR3aa: CASSETSVNTGELFF
CDR3nt: TGTGCCAGCAGCGAGACATCCGTTAACACCGGGGAGCTGTTTTTT

j_gene: TRBJ1-6
v_gene: TRBV25-1
abundance: -
d_gene: -
CDR3aa: CASSEGGSPLHF
CDR3nt: TGTGCCAGCAGTGAGGGGGGTTCACCCCTCCACTTT

j_gene: TRBJ2-5
v_gene: TRBV5-8
abundance: -
d_gene: TRBD2
CDR3aa: CASSLGGRVQETQYF
CDR3nt: TGTGCCAGCAGCTTGGGCGGGAGGGTCCAAGAGACCCAGTACTTC

j_gene: TRBJ1-1
v_gene: TRBV5-8
abundance: -
d_gene: -
CDR3aa: CASSFRARNTEAFF
CDR3nt: TGTGCCAGCAGCTTCAGGGCCAGGAACACTGAAGCTTTCTTT

j_gene: TRBJ1-5
v_gene: TRBV27
abundance: -
d_gene: TRBD1
CDR3aa: CASSKRTGGKNQPQHF
CDR3nt: TGTGCCAGCAGCAAGAGGACAGGGGGCAAAAATCAGCCCCAGCATTTT

j_gene: TRBJ2-1
v_gene: TRBV18
abundance: -
d_gene: TRBD2
CDR3aa: CASSPVLAGVSGEQFF
CDR3nt: TGTGCCAGCTCACCAGTCCTAGCGGGAGTTTCCGGAGAGCAGTTCTTC

j_gene: TRBJ2-3
v_gene: TRBV5-1
abundance: -
d_gene: -
CDR3aa: CASSSTSGTQYF
CDR3nt: TGCGCCAGCAGCTCGACTAGTGGGACGCAGTATTTT

j_gene: TRBJ2-6
v_gene: TRBV5-4
abundance: -
d_gene: TRBD2
CDR3aa: CASSIRSGAGANVLTF
CDR3nt: TGTGCCAGCAGCATAAGAAGCGGGGCTGGGGCCAACGTCCTGACTTTC

j_gene: TRBJ2-1
v_gene: TRBV2
abundance: once
d_gene: TRBD1
CDR3aa: CASSTGTGAIEQFF
CDR3nt: TGTGCCAGCAGTACCGGGACAGGGGCTATAGAGCAGTTCTTC

j_gene: TRBJ2-7
v_gene: TRBV5-8
abundance: -
d_gene: -
CDR3aa: CASSLRYEQYF
CDR3nt: TGTGCCAGCAGCTTGAGGTACGAGCAGTACTTC

j_gene: TRBJ2-3
v_gene: TRBV6-6
abundance: -
d_gene: TRBD1
CDR3aa: CATGRGPSTDTQYF
CDR3nt: TGTGCCACCGGAAGGGGGCCCAGCACAGATACGCAGTATTTT

j_gene: TRBJ1-1
v_gene: TRBV2
abundance: -
d_gene: TRBD1
CDR3aa: CASKLTGAGAEAFF
CDR3nt: TGTGCCAGCAAGCTGACAGGGGCGGGCGCTGAAGCTTTCTTT

j_gene: TRBJ1-1
v_gene: TRBV9
abundance: -
d_gene: TRBD1
CDR3aa: CASSVAGTANTEAFF
CDR3nt: TGTGCCAGCAGCGTAGCTGGGACAGCGAACACTGAAGCTTTCTTT

j_gene: TRBJ1-4
v_gene: TRBV29-1
abundance: -
d_gene: TRBD1
CDR3aa: CSVEQQGDKLFF
CDR3nt: TGCAGCGTTGAGCAACAGGGGGATAAACTGTTTTTT

j_gene: TRBJ1-2
v_gene: TRBV9
abundance: few
d_gene: TRBD1
CDR3aa: CASSLGTGGNGYTF
CDR3nt: TGTGCCAGCAGCTTGGGGACAGGGGGGAATGGCTACACCTTC